Each of the 9 T cell receptor beta chains below was sequenced from the same sample in a study of cytomegalovirus exposure and HLA in healthy donors. PCR used 60 Vbeta primers and 13 Jbeta primers. Generated by immunoSEQ multiplex PCR, the TCRdb table keeps only in-frame clones and is missing some. The table lists about 200,000 clones, roughly 80% of them singletons. The specimen sequenced was PBMCs. Receptors were obtained from a middle-aged man in good health and CMV-seronegative.

V usage is TRBV5-6 and J usage is TRBJ2-6, with TRBD1 matching over 7 bases. With V trimmed by 6 bases and J by 0 bases, 9 bases remained unmatched. Per the germline V gene, CDR1 is SGHDT and CDR2 is YYEEEE. CDR3 size: 17 residues. CDR3 residues: CASIETGRDSGANVLTF. DNA for the CDR3: TGTGCCAGCATCGAGACAGGGAGAGACTCTGGGGCCAACGTCCTGACTTTC.

A few counts support this clone. The chain employs TRBV11-3 and TRBJ1-5; a weak D match, TRBD1 (6 bases). The CDR3 totals 18 residues. Trimming took 4 bases from V and 0 from J, leaving 19 bases between them. In germline, CDR1 is SGHNT, CDR2 YENEEA. The chain's CDR3 is CASSSPGHHSNSNQPQHF. CDR3 in DNA: TGTGCCAGCAGCTCCCCGGGACATCATTCGAATAGCAATCAGCCCCAGCATTTT.

The chain links TRBV19 to TRBJ1-6; D is possibly TRBD1 (5 bases). V was shortened by 5 bases and J by 8 bases, with 16 bases between the two germline ends. The CDR3 contains 15 residues. The V gene's germline CDR1 is LNHDA and CDR2 SQIVND (reference sequence). CDR3 DNA: TGTGCCAGTAGTCCAGGGACTAATGTAGATTCACCCCTCCACTTT. It codes for CASSPGTNVDSPLHF.

V and J are TRBV30 and TRBJ1-1, with D possibly TRBD1 on 6 matching bases. This CDR3 comprises 15 residues. The V end was cut by 3 bases, the J end by 5 bases, with 19 bases between. Germline V gene data show CDR1 as GTSNPN and CDR2 as SVGIG (reference sequence). CDR3: CAWSAGGAGDTEAFF. The CDR3 DNA reads as TGTGCCTGGAGCGCGGGGGGCGCAGGGGATACTGAAGCTTTCTTT.

This clone was found once. The V and J genes are TRBV6-5 and TRBJ1-2; 7 nucleotides align to TRBD1. Germline CDR1 reads MNHEY; CDR2 reads SVGAGI. The CDR3 consists of 13 residues. Trimming at V came to 6 bases and at J to 6 bases, leaving 7 bases not matched to a gene. CDR3 sequence reads: CASRSGTEDGYTF. As DNA, the CDR3 is TGTGCCAGCAGATCCGGGACAGAGGATGGCTACACCTTC.

The gene calls are TRBV7-2 and TRBJ2-5; 8 bases fit TRBD2. Germline CDR1 reads SGHTA; CDR2 reads FQGNSA. The CDR3 extends over 16 amino acids. With 1 base clipped from V and 3 bases from J, the junction kept 7 bases outside the gene matches. This CDR3 is CASSLGLGTRKETQYF. The CDR3 coding sequence is TGTGCCAGCAGCTTAGGGTTAGGGACTAGAAAAGAGACCCAGTACTTC.

This chain uses TRBV5-1 with TRBJ1-1; possibly TRBD1 for D (6 bases). Germline-derived CDR1 and CDR2 are SGHRS and YFSETQ. Trimming removed 4 bases at V and 2 bases at J, with 15 bases between. This CDR3 region has 15 residues. The CDR3 nucleotides read TGCGCCAGCAGCCAGAAAGGGGGAATCAACACTGAAGCTTTCTTT. Its translation is CASSQKGGINTEAFF.

The chain combines TRBV5-8 with TRBJ1-1, with TRBD1 matching over 7 bases. Germline-derived CDR1 and CDR2 are SGHTS and YDEGEE. With V trimmed by 4 bases and J by 3 bases, 9 bases remained unmatched. The CDR3 totals 15 residues. CDR3 in DNA: TGTGCCAGCAGCAGGGGGCTGTTCAAGGACACTGAAGCTTTCTTT. This gives the protein CASSRGLFKDTEAFF.

This clone showed up just a few times. The CDR3: CASSQDSGFYEQYF. CDR3 nucleotide sequence: TGCGCCAGCAGCCAAGATTCGGGGTTCTACGAGCAGTACTTC. V gene TRBV4-1 combines with J gene TRBJ2-7; D might be TRBD2 (5 bases). V lost 0 bases to trimming and J lost 3 bases, with 9 bases between them. The CDR3 has 14 amino acids. The germline CDR1 and CDR2 sequences are MGHRA and YSYEKL.